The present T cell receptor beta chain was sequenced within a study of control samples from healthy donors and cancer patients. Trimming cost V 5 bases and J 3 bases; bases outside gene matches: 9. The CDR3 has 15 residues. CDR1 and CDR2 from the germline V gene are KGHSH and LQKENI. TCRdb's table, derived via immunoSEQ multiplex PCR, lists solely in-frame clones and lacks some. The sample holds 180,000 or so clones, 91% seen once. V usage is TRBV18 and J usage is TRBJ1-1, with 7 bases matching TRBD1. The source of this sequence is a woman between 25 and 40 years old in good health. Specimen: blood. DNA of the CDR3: TGTGCCAGCTCAAGGTCGACAGGGAGGGACACTGAAGCTTTCTTT. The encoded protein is CASSRSTGRDTEAFF.